The clone carrying this T cell receptor beta chain has more than one count but fewer than ten. As yet, its antigen is unknown. An Oncomine TCR Beta short-read assay was used to sequence the DNA from cultured CD4+ T cells. Cultures of CD4+ T cells served as the source for extracting genomic DNA. TCRdb called the PCR reads again in MiXCR, with one record for every CDR3 protein. The table shows more than 20,000 distinct CDR3 sequences, with 43% occurring only once. The CDR3 runs 16 residues. Germline trimming cut 5 bases from V and 7 bases from J; bases unmatched to any gene: 11. Germline V gives CDR1 MNHEY, CDR2 SMNVEV (reference sequence). The data belong to a study of vaccination and CD4 T cells after COVID-19. About the research overall: Cells were stimulated with overlapping spike peptide pools from SARS-CoV-2, HCoV-NL63, HCoV-OC43 and HCoV-229E.

Documented time point: late sampling 161 to 241 days after vaccination in a few convalescent patients. Treatment here: approximately nine-day PBMC culture with coronavirus spike peptide pools or control peptides (ViraFEST assay). The PCR-positive dates, March through December 2020, came before the US Alpha, Beta and Delta variants. Wells that each held around 2 million PBMCs were cultured with roughly 9.8 IU/ml IL-2 and 7.5 to 10 ug/ml peptide pools. The V and J genes are TRBV27 and TRBJ2-1, with 10 bases fitting TRBD2. The sequencing here drew on CD4+ T cells from blood, cultured in vitro, taken about 7 months after SARS-CoV-2 vaccination. The source of this sequence is a human donor who had recovered from COVID-19. CDR3 in amino acids: CASSPPASGSANEQFF. The CDR3, as DNA: TGTGCCAGCAGTCCCCCCGCTAGCGGGAGTGCGAATGAGCAGTTCTTC.